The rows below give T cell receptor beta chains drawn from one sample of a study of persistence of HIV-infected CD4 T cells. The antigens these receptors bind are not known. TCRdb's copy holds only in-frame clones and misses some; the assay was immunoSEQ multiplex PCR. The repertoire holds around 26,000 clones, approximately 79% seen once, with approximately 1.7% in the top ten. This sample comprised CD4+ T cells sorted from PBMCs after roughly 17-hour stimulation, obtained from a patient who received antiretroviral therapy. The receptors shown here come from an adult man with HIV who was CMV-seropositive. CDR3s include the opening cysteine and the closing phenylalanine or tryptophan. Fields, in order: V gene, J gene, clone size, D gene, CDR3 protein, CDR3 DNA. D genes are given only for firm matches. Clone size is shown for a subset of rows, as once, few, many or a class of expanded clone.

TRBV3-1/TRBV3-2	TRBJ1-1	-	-	CASSQEQGNTEAFF	TGTGCCAGCAGCCAAGAACAAGGGAACACTGAAGCTTTCTTT
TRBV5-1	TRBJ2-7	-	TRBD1	CASRPTPGQASSYEQYF	TGCGCCAGCAGGCCTACCCCGGGACAGGCTTCCTCCTACGAGCAGTACTTC
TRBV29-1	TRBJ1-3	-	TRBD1	CSVGGRGRTGNTIYF	TGCAGCGTTGGGGGCAGGGGGAGGACTGGAAACACCATATATTTT
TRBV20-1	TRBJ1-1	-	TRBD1	CSAADRFEAFF	TGCAGTGCGGCGGACAGGTTTGAAGCTTTCTTT
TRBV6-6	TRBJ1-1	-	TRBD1	CASSYAGGGGTEAFF	TGTGCCAGCAGTTACGCGGGAGGGGGCGGAACTGAAGCTTTCTTT
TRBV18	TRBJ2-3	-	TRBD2	CASSPRTSGGQSTDTQYF	TGTGCCAGCTCACCAAGGACTAGCGGGGGGCAAAGCACAGATACGCAGTATTTT
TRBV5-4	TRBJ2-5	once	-	CASSATGRQQETQYF	TGTGCCAGCAGCGCGACCGGGAGACAGCAAGAGACCCAGTACTTC
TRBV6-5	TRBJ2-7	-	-	CASSSGSYEQYF	TGTGCCAGCAGTAGCGGTTCCTACGAGCAGTACTTC
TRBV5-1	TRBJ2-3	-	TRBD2	CASSSSGSSTDTQYF	TGCGCCAGCAGCTCGAGCGGGAGTAGCACAGATACGCAGTATTTT
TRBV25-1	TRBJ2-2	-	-	CASSEMGNTGELFF	TGTGCCAGCAGTGAAATGGGGAACACCGGGGAGCTGTTTTTT
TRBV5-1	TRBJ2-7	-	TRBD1	CASSLDRGDEQYF	TGCGCCAGCAGCTTGGACAGGGGGGACGAGCAGTACTTC
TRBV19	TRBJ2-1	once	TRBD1	CASRLRGQSEQFF	TGTGCCAGCAGACTCAGGGGGCAGTCTGAGCAGTTCTTC
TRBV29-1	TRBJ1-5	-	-	CSVEGSGQPQHF	TGCAGCGTTGAGGGGAGCGGTCAGCCCCAGCATTTT
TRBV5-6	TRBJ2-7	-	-	CASSFDRALGEQYF	TGTGCCAGCAGCTTCGATAGGGCCTTGGGGGAGCAGTACTTC
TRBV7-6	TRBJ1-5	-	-	CASSSTGNQPQHF	TGTGCCAGCAGCTCGACAGGTAATCAGCCCCAGCATTTT
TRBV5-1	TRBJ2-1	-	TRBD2	CASSSGGLAVNNEQFF	TGCGCCAGCAGCTCGGGGGGACTAGCGGTGAACAATGAGCAGTTCTTC
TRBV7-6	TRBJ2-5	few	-	CASSPRQGETQYF	TGTGCCAGCAGCCCGAGGCAAGGGGAGACCCAGTACTTC
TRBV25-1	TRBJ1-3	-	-	CASSATISGNTIYF	TGTGCCAGCAGTGCGACGATCTCTGGAAACACCATATATTTT
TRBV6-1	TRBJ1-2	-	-	CASSSTPYGYTF	TGTGCCAGCAGCTCTACACCCTATGGCTACACCTTC
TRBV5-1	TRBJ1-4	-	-	CASSLLTANEKLFF	TGCGCCAGCAGCTTGTTGACGGCTAATGAAAAACTGTTTTTT
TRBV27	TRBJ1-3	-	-	CASNGSGNTIYF	TGTGCCAGCAATGGCTCTGGAAACACCATATATTTT
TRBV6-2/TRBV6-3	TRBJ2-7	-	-	CASSLPLVYEQYF	TGTGCCAGCAGTTTGCCTCTAGTATACGAGCAGTACTTC
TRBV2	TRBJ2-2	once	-	CASVLGADTGELFF	TGTGCCAGCGTTCTCGGGGCGGACACCGGGGAGCTGTTTTTT
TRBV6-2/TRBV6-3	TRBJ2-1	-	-	CASSFQSSYNEQFF	TGTGCCAGCAGTTTTCAGAGCTCCTACAATGAGCAGTTCTTC
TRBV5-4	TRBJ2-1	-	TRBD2	CASSVSGGARNEQFF	TGTGCCAGCAGCGTTAGCGGGGGGGCCCGTAATGAGCAGTTCTTC
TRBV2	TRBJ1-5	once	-	CASTGQTNQPQHF	TGTGCCAGCACCGGACAGACCAATCAGCCCCAGCATTTT
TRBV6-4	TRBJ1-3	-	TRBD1	CASGGTGHSGNTIYF	TGTGCCAGCGGAGGGACAGGGCACTCTGGAAACACCATATATTTT
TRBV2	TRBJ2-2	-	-	CASSASGAGNTGELFF	TGTGCCAGCAGCGCCTCTGGGGCGGGGAATACCGGGGAGCTGTTTTTT
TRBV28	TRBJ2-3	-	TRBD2	CASSLVPGLDLTDTQYF	TGTGCCAGCAGTTTAGTACCGGGACTAGACTTAACAGATACGCAGTATTTT
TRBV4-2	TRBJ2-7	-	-	CASSQDARTYEQYF	TGTGCCAGCAGCCAAGATGCCAGAACCTACGAGCAGTACTTC
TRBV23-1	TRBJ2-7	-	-	CASSQRSGEQYF	TGCGCCAGCAGTCAGAGATCGGGCGAGCAGTACTTC
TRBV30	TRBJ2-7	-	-	CAQKGRSSYEQYF	TGTGCTCAGAAGGGCAGGTCCTCCTACGAGCAGTACTTC
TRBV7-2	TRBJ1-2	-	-	CASSPKDSFYGYTF	TGTGCCAGCAGCCCAAAGGACAGCTTCTATGGCTACACCTTC
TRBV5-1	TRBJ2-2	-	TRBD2	CASSLEPGLAAPNTGELFF	TGCGCCAGCAGCTTGGAGCCGGGACTAGCGGCCCCGAACACCGGGGAGCTGTTTTTT
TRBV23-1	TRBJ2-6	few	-	CASSQSGRDNPRPGANVLTF	TGCGCCAGCAGTCAATCGGGGAGGGACAACCCTAGGCCTGGGGCCAACGTCCTGACTTTC
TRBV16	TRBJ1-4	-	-	CASSPPRGSANEKLFF	TGTGCCAGCAGCCCCCCCCGTGGGTCTGCTAATGAAAAACTGTTTTTT
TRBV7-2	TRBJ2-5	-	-	CASSQRPAQETQYF	TGTGCCAGCAGCCAAAGGCCAGCTCAAGAGACCCAGTACTTC
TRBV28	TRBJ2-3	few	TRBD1	CATYRGSTDTQYF	TGTGCCACATACAGGGGCAGCACAGATACGCAGTATTTT
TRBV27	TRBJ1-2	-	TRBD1	CASSLVGQLTDYGYTF	TGTGCCAGCAGCCTGGTGGGACAGCTGACCGACTATGGCTACACCTTC
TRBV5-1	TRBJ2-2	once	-	CASSLRVAGTGELFF	TGCGCCAGCAGCCTCAGGGTAGCAGGCACCGGGGAGCTGTTTTTT
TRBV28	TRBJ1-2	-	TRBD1	CASTPTGLPYGYTF	TGTGCCAGCACCCCGACAGGGCTACCTTATGGCTACACCTTC
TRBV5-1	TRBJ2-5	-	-	CASSFAGRLETQYF	TGCGCCAGCAGCTTCGCGGGACGGTTGGAGACCCAGTACTTC
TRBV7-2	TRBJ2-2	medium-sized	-	CASSLFGGTNTGELFF	TGTGCCAGCAGCTTATTTGGGGGTACGAACACCGGGGAGCTGTTTTTT
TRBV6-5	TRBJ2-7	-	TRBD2	CASSYSPSGGPYEQYF	TGTGCCAGCAGTTACTCGCCTAGCGGGGGCCCCTACGAGCAGTACTTC
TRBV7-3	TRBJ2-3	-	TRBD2	CASSLLAGGLTDTQYF	TGTGCCAGCAGCTTACTAGCGGGGGGGCTCACAGATACGCAGTATTTT
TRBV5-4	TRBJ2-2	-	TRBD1	CASQRDRVGTGELFF	TGTGCCAGCCAAAGGGACAGGGTGGGAACCGGGGAGCTGTTTTTT
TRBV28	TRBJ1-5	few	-	CASRSYREKGNQPQHF	TGTGCCAGCAGGTCGTACAGGGAGAAAGGCAATCAGCCCCAGCATTTT
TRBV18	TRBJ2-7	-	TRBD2	CASSPTSGGAYEQYF	TGTGCCAGCTCACCTACTAGCGGGGGGGCCTACGAGCAGTACTTC
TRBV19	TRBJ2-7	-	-	CASSLGGRLSYEQYF	TGTGCCAGTAGTTTAGGGGGACGTCTCTCCTACGAGCAGTACTTC
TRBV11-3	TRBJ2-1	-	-	CASSLGGETTYNEQFF	TGTGCCAGCAGCTTAGGCGGGGAGACGACCTACAATGAGCAGTTCTTC
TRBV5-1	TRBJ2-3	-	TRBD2	CASSLGTSGGAMGDTQYF	TGCGCCAGCAGCTTGGGGACTAGCGGGGGGGCGATGGGAGATACGCAGTATTTT
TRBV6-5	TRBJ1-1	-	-	CASPPRMNTEAFF	TGTGCCAGCCCCCCGAGGATGAACACTGAAGCTTTCTTT
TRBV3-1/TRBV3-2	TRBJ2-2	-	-	CASSFGARAGELFF	TGTGCCAGCAGCTTTGGAGCTAGGGCCGGGGAGCTGTTTTTT
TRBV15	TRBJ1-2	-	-	CATSRVSNYGYTF	TGTGCCACCAGCAGAGTCTCGAACTATGGCTACACCTTC
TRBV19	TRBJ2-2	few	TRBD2	CASSPVLAGGPRELFF	TGTGCCAGTAGTCCGGTGCTAGCGGGGGGGCCGCGGGAGCTGTTTTTT
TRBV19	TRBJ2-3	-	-	CASAGQGPSTDTQYF	TGTGCCAGTGCGGGGCAGGGGCCTAGCACAGATACGCAGTATTTT
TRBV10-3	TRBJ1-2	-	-	CAISESSGGYNYGYTF	TGTGCCATCAGTGAGTCGTCGGGGGGATATAACTATGGCTACACCTTC
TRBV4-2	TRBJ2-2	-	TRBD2	CASRSGGANTGELFF	TGTGCCAGCAGAAGCGGGGGGGCGAACACCGGGGAGCTGTTTTTT
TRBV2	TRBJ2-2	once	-	CASTDTGATNTGELFF	TGTGCCAGCACCGACACGGGGGCCACGAACACCGGGGAGCTGTTTTTT